This TCR beta chain was retrieved from a study of blood T cell repertoires in COVID-19. For the study at large: COVID-19 samples from acute and convalescent phases originated in the United States, Italy and Spain. T cells, B-cell-depleted T cells, or PBMCs supplied cDNA or gDNA.

In the original processing: Nucleated cell number was recorded as an estimate derived from reference gene primer amplification. Using immunoSEQ multiplex PCR, the repertoire was profiled, and TCRdb retains in-frame clones only, with some absent. D and trimming were read from the DNA, whereas the V and J calls and clone size are those reported in that table. The sample holds approximately 240,000 clones, about 88% seen once. V lost 6 bases, J lost 4 bases, and 6 bases stayed unmatched. Germline assignment: CDR1 LNHDA and CDR2 SQIVND (reference sequence). The CDR3 length is 13 residues. The chain couples TRBV19 to TRBJ2-7; 7 bases align to TRBD2. The source is a woman between 40 and 55 years old who had recovered from COVID-19. The specimen was peripheral blood. The DNA of the CDR3 is TGTGCCAGTAGCCCGGGGGGTCGGTACGAGCAGTACTTC. Protein sequence: CASSPGGRYEQYF.